This T cell receptor beta chain was sequenced during a study of blood T cell repertoires in COVID-19. Turning to the study itself: Both acute and convalescent COVID-19 samples were obtained from the United States, Italy and Spain. T cells, B-cell-depleted T cells, or PBMCs supplied cDNA or gDNA.

Libraries were prepared by immunoSEQ multiplex PCR; TCRdb keeps only in-frame clonotypes and omits some of them. Of 90,000 to 120,000 clones listed, around 87% were seen once; the top ten hold roughly 15%. The junction had 10 bases not matched to a gene; V was cut back by 4 bases and J by 8 bases. Germline V CDR1 and CDR2: SNHLY, FYNNEI. The length of the CDR3 is 15 residues. This TCR was sampled from a middle-aged man with acute or convalescent COVID-19. The sample taken for sequencing was peripheral blood. This chain connects TRBV2 to TRBJ2-1, with 8 bases fitting TRBD2. The CDR3 reads CASSAISGTGYEQFF. CDR3 coding DNA: TGTGCCAGCAGTGCGATTAGCGGGACCGGCTATGAGCAGTTCTTC.